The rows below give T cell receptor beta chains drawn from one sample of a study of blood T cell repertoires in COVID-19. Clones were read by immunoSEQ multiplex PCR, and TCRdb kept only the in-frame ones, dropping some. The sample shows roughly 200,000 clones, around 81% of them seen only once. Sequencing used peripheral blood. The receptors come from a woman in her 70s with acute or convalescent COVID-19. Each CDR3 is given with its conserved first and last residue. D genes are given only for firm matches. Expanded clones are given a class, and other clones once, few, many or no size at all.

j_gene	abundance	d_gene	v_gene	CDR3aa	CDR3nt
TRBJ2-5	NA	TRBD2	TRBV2	CASRVGPTGGETQYF	TGTGCCAGCAGAGTAGGTCCCACGGGAGGAGAGACCCAGTACTTC
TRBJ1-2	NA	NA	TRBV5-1	CASSLVPGSYGYTF	TGCGCCAGCAGCTTGGTTCCAGGTTCTTATGGCTACACCTTC
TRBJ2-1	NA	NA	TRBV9	CASSVTSQFSSYNEQFF	TGTGCCAGCTCCGTGACTTCCCAATTCAGCTCCTACAATGAGCAGTTCTTC
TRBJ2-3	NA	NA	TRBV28	CASSLVGGPLTDTQYF	TGTGCCAGCAGTTTAGTCGGGGGGCCTCTCACAGATACGCAGTATTTT
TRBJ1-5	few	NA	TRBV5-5	CASSLAQGGNQPQHF	TGTGCCAGCAGCTTGGCACAGGGTGGCAATCAGCCCCAGCATTTT
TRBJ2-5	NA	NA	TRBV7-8	CASSRTAAPFQETQYF	TGTGCCAGCAGCCGGACAGCTGCTCCCTTTCAAGAGACCCAGTACTTC
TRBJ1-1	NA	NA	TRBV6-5	CASSYFPGNTEAFF	TGTGCCAGCAGTTACTTTCCGGGGAACACTGAAGCTTTCTTT
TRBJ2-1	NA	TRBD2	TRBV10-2	CATRFEREPIYNEQFF	TGCGCCACCAGGTTCGAGCGGGAGCCTATCTACAATGAGCAGTTCTTC
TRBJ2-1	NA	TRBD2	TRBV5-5	CASSYSLAGGYNEQFF	TGTGCCAGCAGCTACTCCCTAGCGGGGGGATACAATGAGCAGTTCTTC
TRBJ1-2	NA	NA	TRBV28	CASSLSARIYGYTF	TGTGCCAGCAGTTTATCCGCCAGGATCTATGGCTACACCTTC
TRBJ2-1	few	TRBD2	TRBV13	CASSLGLAGEASEQFF	TGTGCCAGCAGCTTAGGACTAGCGGGAGAGGCAAGTGAGCAGTTCTTC
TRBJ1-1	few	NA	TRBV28	CASSLIQMNTEAFF	TGTGCCAGCAGTTTAATTCAGATGAACACTGAAGCTTTCTTT
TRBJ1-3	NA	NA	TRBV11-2	CASSPTTGAGNTIYF	TGTGCCAGCAGCCCAACGACAGGAGCTGGAAACACCATATATTTT
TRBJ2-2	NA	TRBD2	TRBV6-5	CASSSGTSILFGELFF	TGTGCCAGCAGTTCCGGGACTAGTATTCTTTTCGGGGAGCTGTTTTTT
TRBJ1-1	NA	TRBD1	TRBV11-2	CASSLDLAPRTGENTEAFF	TGTGCCAGCAGCTTAGATTTAGCCCCTAGGACAGGGGAGAACACTGAAGCTTTCTTT
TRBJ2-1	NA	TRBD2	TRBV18	CASSPGLAGSDEQFF	TGTGCCAGCTCACCAGGACTAGCGGGATCAGATGAGCAGTTCTTC
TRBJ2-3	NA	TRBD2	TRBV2	CASSALAGGLDTQYF	TGTGCCAGCAGCGCACTAGCGGGAGGATTAGATACGCAGTATTTT
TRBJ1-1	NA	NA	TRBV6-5	CASRPQHSPTEAFF	TGTGCCAGCAGACCACAGCACTCGCCCACTGAAGCTTTCTTT
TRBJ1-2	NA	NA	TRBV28	CASSPTTGRGGYTF	TGTGCCAGCAGTCCGACGACAGGCAGAGGGGGCTACACCTTC
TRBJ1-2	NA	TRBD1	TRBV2	CASNEGAVGAYTF	TGTGCCAGCAATGAGGGGGCCGTCGGTGCCTACACCTTC
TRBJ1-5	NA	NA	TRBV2	CANSERPGQPQHF	TGTGCCAACAGTGAGCGTCCGGGACAGCCCCAGCATTTT
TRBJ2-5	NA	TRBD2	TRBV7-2	CASSGGGQETQYF	TGTGCCAGCTCGGGAGGGGGTCAGGAGACCCAGTACTTC
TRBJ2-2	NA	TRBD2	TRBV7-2	CASSKAGGNGELFF	TGTGCCAGCAGTAAAGCGGGAGGGAATGGGGAGCTGTTTTTT
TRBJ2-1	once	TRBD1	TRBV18	CASSPGTGQGNEQFF	TGTGCCAGCTCACCAGGGACAGGGCAGGGCAATGAGCAGTTCTTC
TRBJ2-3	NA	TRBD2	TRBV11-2	CASRPSGVSTDTQYF	TGTGCCAGCAGACCTAGCGGGGTGAGCACAGATACGCAGTATTTT
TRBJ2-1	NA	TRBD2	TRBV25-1	CASSEIETSGIRNEQFF	TGTGCCAGCAGTGAAATTGAGACTAGCGGGATACGGAATGAGCAGTTCTTC
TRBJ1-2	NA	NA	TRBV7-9	CASSLQVSYGYTF	TGTGCCAGCAGCTTACAGGTCTCCTATGGCTACACCTTC
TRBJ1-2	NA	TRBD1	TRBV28	CASSPDRAWNYGYTF	TGTGCCAGCAGTCCAGACAGGGCTTGGAACTATGGCTACACCTTC
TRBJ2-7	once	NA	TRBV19	CASTPTRDSYEQYF	TGTGCCAGTACACCGACACGAGACTCCTACGAGCAGTACTTC
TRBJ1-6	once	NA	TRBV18	CASSPYREYSPLHF	TGTGCCAGCTCACCTTACAGAGAATATTCACCCCTCCACTTT
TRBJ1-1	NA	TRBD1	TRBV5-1	CASSLTGTANTEAFF	TGCGCCAGCAGCTTAACCGGGACAGCGAACACTGAAGCTTTCTTT
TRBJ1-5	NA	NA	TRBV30	CAWAAPGGVHQPQHF	TGTGCCTGGGCGGCCCCCGGGGGTGTGCATCAGCCCCAGCATTTT
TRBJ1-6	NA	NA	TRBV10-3	CAISATGPDSPLHF	TGTGCCATCAGTGCAACAGGCCCCGATTCACCCCTCCACTTT
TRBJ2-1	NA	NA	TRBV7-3	CASSLGSGTSYNEQFF	TGTGCCAGCAGCTTGGGGAGCGGAACCTCCTACAATGAGCAGTTCTTC
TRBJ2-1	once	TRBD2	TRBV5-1	CASSSTSGSNFEQFF	TGCGCCAGCAGCTCGACTAGCGGGAGTAATTTTGAGCAGTTCTTC
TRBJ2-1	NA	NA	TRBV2	CASSVLGQNEQFF	TGTGCCAGCAGTGTACTAGGCCAGAATGAGCAGTTCTTC
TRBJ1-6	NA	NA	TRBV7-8	CASSLGVRNSPLHF	TGTGCCAGCAGCTTAGGCGTCCGTAATTCACCCCTCCACTTT
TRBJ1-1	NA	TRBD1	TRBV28	CASSLGGQGVTEAFF	TGTGCCAGCAGTTTAGGAGGTCAGGGGGTCACTGAAGCTTTCTTT
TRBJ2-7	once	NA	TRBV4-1	CASSPLTGSYEQYF	TGCGCCAGCAGCCCGCTGACAGGATCCTACGAGCAGTACTTC
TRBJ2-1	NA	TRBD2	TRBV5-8	CASSAGAYNEQFF	TGTGCCAGCAGCGCGGGGGCCTACAATGAGCAGTTCTTC
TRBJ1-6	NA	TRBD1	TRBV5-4	CASSLAGQGAGSPLHF	TGTGCCAGCAGCTTGGCGGGACAGGGGGCGGGTTCACCCCTCCACTTT
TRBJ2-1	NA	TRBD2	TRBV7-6	CASSLLSGASYNEQFF	TGTGCCAGCAGCTTACTAAGCGGGGCCTCCTACAATGAGCAGTTCTTC
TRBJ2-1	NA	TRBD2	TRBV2	CASGTSGISSYNEQFF	TGTGCCAGCGGGACTAGCGGGATCAGCTCCTACAATGAGCAGTTCTTC
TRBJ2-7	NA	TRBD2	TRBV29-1	CSALSGLAGEGEQYF	TGCAGCGCCCTATCCGGACTAGCGGGAGAAGGCGAGCAGTACTTC
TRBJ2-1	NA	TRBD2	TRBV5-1	CASSLEGGPGYEQFF	TGCGCCAGCAGCTTGGAGGGAGGGCCAGGCTATGAGCAGTTCTTC
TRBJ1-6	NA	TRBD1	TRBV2	CASGSRDRVSSPLHF	TGTGCCAGCGGATCTAGGGACAGGGTCTCTTCACCCCTCCACTTT
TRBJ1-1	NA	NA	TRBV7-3	CASSLSGGAMNTEAFF	TGTGCCAGCAGCTTATCAGGAGGGGCAATGAACACTGAAGCTTTCTTT
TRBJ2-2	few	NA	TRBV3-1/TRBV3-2	CASSQAGRTGELFF	TGTGCCAGCAGCCAAGCAGGGCGCACCGGGGAGCTGTTTTTT